These 10 T cell receptor beta chains came from one sample sequenced in a study of blood T cell repertoires in COVID-19. Using immunoSEQ multiplex PCR, the repertoire was profiled, and TCRdb retains in-frame clones only, with some absent. The table lists around 180,000 clones, roughly 76% of them singletons. Sequenced input: peripheral blood. These receptors originate from an elderly woman with COVID-19, enrolled during active disease.

The genes are TRBV5-6 and TRBJ2-3; 9 bases align to TRBD2. Germline lookup yields CDR1 SGHDT and CDR2 YYEEEE. Trimming cost V 0 bases and J 7 bases; bases outside gene matches: 12. This CDR3 has 17 residues. The CDR3 coding sequence is TGTGCCAGCAGCTTGGATGGGGCGGGACTAGCTTTCAATACGCAGTATTTT. Translating gives CASSLDGAGLAFNTQYF.

This sequence joins TRBV29-1 and TRBJ2-7, with TRBD1 as a possible D gene (5 bases). This CDR3 is built from 11 residues. V lost 2 bases, J lost 3 bases, and 5 bases lay in between. Germline CDR1 is SQVTM and CDR2 is ANQGSEA. The chain's CDR3 is CSVEQGYEQYF. CDR3 nucleotide sequence: TGCAGCGTTGAACAGGGCTACGAGCAGTACTTC.

The rearrangement links TRBV2 to TRBJ1-1; D is uncertain. The V end was cut by 4 bases, the J end by 11 bases, with 14 bases between. CDR1 is SNHLY, CDR2 FYNNEI, per germline. CDR3 length equals 12 residues. The CDR3 DNA reads TGTGCCAGCAGTGCAAAGACACCTGGGGCTTTCTTT. Protein product: CASSAKTPGAFF.

This sequence joins TRBV5-1 and TRBJ1-1; 7 bases line up with TRBD1. CDR3 length equals 16 residues. Germline values: CDR1 SGHRS, CDR2 YFSETQ. V trimming: 0 bases; J trimming: 1 base; junction bases outside the gene matches: 6. The CDR3 sequence: CASSLEAGGWNTEAFF. The DNA for the CDR3 is TGCGCCAGCAGCTTGGAGGCAGGGGGGTGGAACACTGAAGCTTTCTTT.

The chain employs TRBV5-4 and TRBJ2-3; TRBD2 might be the D (7 bases). Trimming took 0 bases from V and 3 from J, leaving 14 bases between them. In germline, CDR1 is SGHNT, CDR2 YYREEE (reference sequence). This CDR3 has 16 residues. The CDR3 is CASSLVGGGGTDTQYF. CDR3 nucleotides: TGTGCCAGCAGCTTGGTTGGGGGGGGCGGGACAGATACGCAGTATTTT.

The V call is TRBV6-1, the J call TRBJ1-2, with D perhaps TRBD1 (5 bases). The V end lost 0 bases, the J end lost 5 bases, and 25 bases lay between the germline ends. CDR1 MNHNS and CDR2 SASEGT come from the germline V gene. The CDR3 has 19 residues. CDR3 sequence reads: CASSEALRGLGGWSYGYTF. The DNA of the CDR3 is TGTGCCAGCAGTGAAGCGCTTCGGGGTTTGGGGGGATGGAGTTATGGCTACACCTTC.

The chain employs TRBV5-4 and TRBJ2-1; 11 bases map to TRBD2. V dropped 3 bases and J dropped 3; count of bases not matched to a gene: 5. This CDR3 comprises 16 residues. Germline-derived CDR1 and CDR2 are SGHNT and YYREEE (reference sequence). CDR3 region: CASSSGTSGNYNEQFF. As DNA, the CDR3 is TGTGCCAGCAGCTCCGGGACTAGCGGAAACTACAATGAGCAGTTCTTC.

The chain is built from TRBV13 and TRBJ1-1, with D possibly matching TRBD1 (5 bases). V was trimmed by 0 bases and J by 3 bases, leaving 11 bases between them. The CDR3 consists of 15 residues. From germline, CDR1 is PRHDT and CDR2 FYEKMQ (reference sequence). The CDR3, as DNA: TGTGCCAGCAGCTTAGGCCGGAGACAGCACACTGAAGCTTTCTTT. Protein: CASSLGRRQHTEAFF. The variable domain in full, completed from reference TRBV13 and TRBJ1-1, reads AAGVIQSPRHLIKEKRETATLKCYPIPRHDTVYWYQQGPGQDPQFLISFYEKMQSDKGSIPDRFSAQQFSDYHSELNMSSLELGDSALYFCASSLGRRQHTEAFFGQGTRLTVV.

The V call is TRBV3-1 (or the pseudogene TRBV3-2), the J call TRBJ2-3, with a weak D call TRBD1 (6 bases). This CDR3 has 14 amino acids. V was shortened by 9 bases and J by 3 bases, with 16 bases between the two germline ends. Germline values: CDR1 LGHDT, CDR2 YNNKEL (reference sequence). This CDR3 is CASMRGSETDTQYF. DNA for the CDR3: TGTGCCAGTATGAGGGGGTCTGAAACAGATACGCAGTATTTT.

The chain has TRBV4-1 and TRBJ2-5; D may be TRBD1 (6 bases). The CDR3 consists of 15 residues. Trimming shortened V by 3 bases and J by 2 bases, and 13 bases separated the two germline ends. Germline CDR1 reads MGHRA; CDR2 reads YSYEKL. The CDR3 region is CASSQGHSGQETQYF. Written as DNA, the CDR3 is TGCGCCAGCAGCCAGGGACACTCGGGGCAAGAGACCCAGTACTTC.